These 19 T cell receptor beta chains share one sample of origin, sequenced in a study of T cells in women clearing cervical HPV infection. Clones were sequenced by immunoSEQ multiplex PCR, and TCRdb holds only the in-frame ones, with some missing. The table gives some 40,000 clones; the top ten clones make up under 7% of it. The sequenced material came from blood buffy coat. The receptor source for this set is a woman between 18 and 75 years old with a cervical HPV16 infection that either progressed to CIN3+ or cleared (not recorded which).

This CDR3 is CASSHPGTAYGQYF. The part of the CDR3 DNA that was read is TGTGCCAGCAGCCACCCCGGGACAGCCTATGGT. The rearrangement links TRBV7-8 to TRBJ2-4; 7 bases fit TRBD1. Sequencing ends 3 residues short of the CDR3 end; the germline J gene provides the rest. The CDR3 runs to 14 residues. CDR1 is SGHVS and CDR2 is FQNEAQ in the germline V gene.

Note on this clone: The sequenced fragment ends 3 residues before the CDR3 boundary, so the rest is inferred from the germline J gene. The J gene is TRBJ1-1, the V gene TRBV29-1; no reliable D call. Germline values: CDR1 SQVTM, CDR2 ANQGSEA. The V end was cut by 5 bases, the J end by 1 base, with 5 bases between. This CDR3 contains 11 residues. CDR3 DNA (partial): TGCAGCGTTCAACAGAACACTGAA. It specifies CSVQQNTE. The whole CDR3 protein reads CSVQQNTEAFF.

CDR3 bases read: TGTGCCAGCAGCCAACAGGCCTTTGGCAATCAGCCG. Translating it yields CASSQQAFGNQP. The CDR3 reads in full as CASSQQAFGNQPQYF. V and J are TRBV2 and TRBJ2-3; TRBD1 is a possible D gene (5 bases). Read sequence stops 3 residues before the CDR3 end, and the germline J gene provides the missing end. The CDR3 consists of 15 residues. Germline V gives CDR1 SNHLY, CDR2 FYNNEI.

For this clone: The read stops 3 residues short of the end of the CDR3; the missing end is completed from the germline J gene. This chain links TRBV20-1 with TRBJ2-4; 16 positions agree with TRBD2. CDR1 is DFQATT, CDR2 SNEGSKA, per germline (reference sequence). Trimming cost V 4 bases and J 8 bases; bases outside gene matches: 5. This CDR3 is built from 15 residues. Incomplete CDR3 DNA: TGCAGTGCTACGGGACTAGCGGGAGGGTGGGACATT. This translates into CSATGLAGGWDI. In full, the CDR3 reads CSATGLAGGWDIQYF.

As to this clone: The observed sequence ends 3 residues before the CDR3 terminus, with the missing tail filled in from the germline J gene. The chain has TRBV11-1 and TRBJ2-7, with 8 positions matching TRBD1. Unmatched junction bases numbered 4, after V lost 4 bases and J lost 2 bases. The CDR3 is made up of 14 amino acids. The germline gives CDR1 SGHAT, CDR2 FQDESV (reference sequence). The CDR3 bases that were read are TGTGCCAGCAGCTATCGGACAGGGCCCTACGAG. This encodes CASSYRTGPYE. The entire CDR3 sequence reads CASSYRTGPYEQYF.

Concerning this clone itself: The read terminates 3 residues before the CDR3 end, so the remaining end is supplied by the germline J gene. The chain recombines TRBV20-1 with TRBJ2-3; 9 positions agree with TRBD2. The CDR3 is 22 residues long. CDR1 and CDR2 (germline): DFQATT, SNEGSKA (reference sequence). The V gene end was trimmed by 1 base and the J gene end by 0 bases; junction bases not matched to a gene: 23. The sequenced CDR3 bases are TGCAGTGCTAGAGTTTCTTGGCGGGGGGGTCTCAGTGTGGGGATCAGCACAGATACG. Translated: CSARVSWRGGLSVGISTDT. Given in full, the CDR3 is CSARVSWRGGLSVGISTDTQYF.

This clone registers medium-sized by frequency. The DNA ends 3 residues before the CDR3 does, and the rest of the CDR3 is filled in from the germline J gene. The chain has TRBV7-3 and TRBJ2-3, with 7 bases lining up with TRBD2. The CDR3 is 14 amino acids. V lost 2 bases, J lost 3 bases, and 2 bases stayed unmatched. Germline V gene sequence: CDR1 SGHTA, CDR2 FQGTGA. The sequenced part of the CDR3 DNA is TGTGCCAGCAGCTTAGCGGGAGAAACAGATACG. Amino acids: CASSLAGETDT. The whole CDR3 sequence reads CASSLAGETDTQYF. Full variable domain (outside the CDR3, taken from reference TRBV7-3 and TRBJ2-3): GAGVSQTPSNKVTEKGKYVELRCDPISGHTALYWYRQSLGQGPEFLIYFQGTGAADDSGLPNDRFFAVRPEGSVSTLKIQRTERGDSAVYLCASSLAGETDTQYFGPGTRLTVL.

On this clone: The read comes to an end 3 residues before the CDR3 does, leaving the germline J gene to fill in the end. The chain links TRBV4-2 to TRBJ2-1; 13 bases align to TRBD2. The junction had 3 bases not matched to a gene; V was cut back by 4 bases and J by 6 bases. Germline-derived CDR1 and CDR2 are LGHNA and YNFKEQ. The CDR3 extends over 15 amino acids. CDR3 residues: CASSPGLAGVNEQFF. The sequenced CDR3 bases are TGTGCCAGCAGCCCAGGACTAGCGGGAGTCAATGAG.

On this clone: The read terminates 3 residues before the CDR3 end, so the remaining end is supplied by the germline J gene. V usage is TRBV20-1 and J usage is TRBJ2-2; D gene unclear. Germline CDR1 DFQATT, CDR2 SNEGSKA (reference sequence). CDR3 length: 15 residues. V lost 0 bases and J 4 bases, leaving 12 bases between the germline ends. Here the CDR3 reads CSARDWRSVTGELFF. The sequenced CDR3 bases are TGCAGTGCTAGAGATTGGCGGTCGGTCACCGGGGAG.

Note on this clone: Read sequence stops 3 residues before the CDR3 end, and the germline J gene provides the missing end. V gene TRBV2 combines with J gene TRBJ1-2; 9 bases align to TRBD1. This CDR3 region has 19 residues. In germline, CDR1 is SNHLY, CDR2 FYNNEI. Incomplete CDR3 DNA: TGTGCCAGCAGTGATGACGACTCAGGACGAACAGGGGGCCAAGAGACC. This translates into CASSDDDSGRTGGQET. In full, the CDR3 is CASSDDDSGRTGGQETYTF.

Details on this clone: The CDR3 is cut off 3 residues early in the read; its end comes from the germline J gene. The rearrangement links TRBV19 to TRBJ2-7, with 10 bases lining up with TRBD2. The CDR3 spans 14 residues. Germline lookup yields CDR1 LNHDA and CDR2 SQIVND (reference sequence). V lost 5 bases to trimming and J lost 4 bases; unmatched junction nucleotides: 5. The CDR3 sequence is CASSVQTSGYEQYF. The sequenced CDR3 bases are TGTGCCAGTAGTGTCCAGACTAGCGGGTACGAG.

With regard to this clone: The sequence runs out 3 residues before the end of the CDR3; the remainder is reconstructed from the germline J gene. This rearrangement joins TRBV5-6 to TRBJ2-5, with TRBD2 as a possible D gene (6 bases). Trimming left V 4 bases short and J 1 base short, with 11 bases between. Germline lookup yields CDR1 SGHDT and CDR2 YYEEEE. The CDR3 is 14 residues long. The CDR3: CASSVEGFQETQYF. The covered CDR3 bases are TGTGCCAGCAGCGTGGAGGGTTTCCAAGAGACC.

In the case of this clone: The sequence runs out 3 residues before the end of the CDR3; the remainder is reconstructed from the germline J gene. The chain joins TRBV5-1 to TRBJ2-5; TRBD2 aligns across 10 bases. The CDR3 has 15 amino acids. Germline CDR1 and CDR2: SGHRS and YFSETQ. CDR3: CASSALSSGGNTQYF. The CDR3 DNA, read in part, is TGCGCCAGCAGCGCATTATCTAGCGGGGGTAACACC.

Comment on this clone: The read falls 3 residues short of the CDR3 end, and the missing part is taken from the germline J gene. The chain couples TRBV29-1 to TRBJ2-3; TRBD2 matches at 8 bases. J gave up 2 bases and V 6 bases, and 7 bases lay outside the gene matches. The length of the CDR3 is 14 residues. Looked up from germline, CDR1 is SQVTM and CDR2 is ANQGSEA. This CDR3 reads CSVAGGGSTDTQYF. The DNA read from the CDR3 is TGCAGCGTCGCTGGCGGGGGGTCCACAGATACG.

About this clone: Coverage ceases 3 residues before the CDR3 finishes, and the germline J gene fills in the end. The gene calls are TRBV7-7 and TRBJ2-1; TRBD1 is a possible D gene (5 bases). V dropped 5 bases and J dropped 0 bases, with 14 bases sitting between them. From germline, CDR1 is SSHAT and CDR2 FNYEAQ (reference sequence). The CDR3 totals 16 residues. Here the CDR3 reads CASSPEVGLSYNEQFF. CDR3 DNA (partial): TGTGCCAGCAGCCCTGAGGTGGGGCTCTCCTACAATGAG.

Comment on this clone: The read comes to an end 3 residues before the CDR3 does, leaving the germline J gene to fill in the end. The V gene is TRBV2, the J gene TRBJ2-2, with 10 bases aligning to TRBD2. Germline V lookup: CDR1 SNHLY, CDR2 FYNNEI. After removal of 5 bases from V and 5 bases from J, the junction contained 5 bases not matched to a gene. The CDR3 has 15 residues. Incomplete CDR3 DNA: TGTGCCAGCAGTATCGCTAGCGGGAGTACCGGGGAG. Protein sequence: CASSIASGSTGE. The whole CDR3 is CASSIASGSTGELFF.

On this clone itself: One end of the junction does not line up with germline, which may come from a read error. The read terminates 3 residues ahead of where the CDR3 ends, so the germline J gene completes it. The chain couples TRBV30 to TRBJ2-3, with 12 positions matching TRBD1. CDR3 length: 15 residues. Looked up from germline, CDR1 is GTSNPN and CDR2 is SVGIG (reference sequence). The CDR3: CAWSYGTGGSETQYF. The CDR3 bases that were read are TGTGCCTGGAGTTACGGGACAGGGGGCTCAGAGACG.

As to this clone: With the read ending 3 residues before the CDR3 end, the germline J gene is used to fill in that end. The rearrangement uses TRBV19 and TRBJ2-3; weak D call: TRBD1 (6 bases). This CDR3 comprises 14 residues. Trimming stripped 2 bases from V and 4 bases from J, with 10 bases between. Germline assignment: CDR1 LNHDA and CDR2 SQIVND (reference sequence). The CDR3 protein is CASSISTGPDTQYF. CDR3 bases read: TGTGCCAGTAGTATAAGTACAGGGCCAGATACG.

Turning to this clone: The CDR3 extends 3 residues past the end of the read, so its final part is completed from the germline J gene. The V gene is TRBV6-1, the J gene TRBJ1-2; no reliable D call. The germline V gene has CDR1 MNHNS and CDR2 SASEGT. Deletions cut 3 bases from V and 4 bases from J, with 6 bases between. This CDR3 is built from 12 residues. The DNA read from the CDR3 is TGTGCCAGCAGTGACCAATCCTATGGC. It translates to CASSDQSYG. The entire CDR3 protein reads CASSDQSYGYTF.